This TCR beta chain originates from a study of T cells in Graves' hyperthyroidism and ophthalmopathy. Trimming removed 1 base from V and 9 bases from J, with 9 bases in between. The CDR3 loop spans 12 amino acids. Germline V gives CDR1 SGHTA, CDR2 FQGNSA. Amplification yielded TCR beta CDR3 regions, with RNA transcripts as the source. First-round RT-PCR of the TCR CDR3 relied on the HTBI primer set. TCRdb passed the multiplex PCR reads through MiXCR, listing each CDR3 protein once. The table has a few hundred thousand distinct CDR3 sequences, around 45% seen once. Uncontrolled infections, other autoimmune diseases, pregnancy or lactation led to exclusion of patients.

The sample was peripheral blood or thyroid tissue (not recorded which). The clonotype originates from a young woman with Graves' hyperthyroidism. This chain joins TRBV7-2 and TRBJ2-5; no clear D gene. The CDR3 nucleotides read TGTGCCAGCAGCTTAGTCCGGGCGGCCCAGTACTTC. This gives the protein CASSLVRAAQYF.